This T cell receptor (beta chain) originates from a study of cytomegalovirus exposure and HLA in healthy donors. Study-level results: The study put some 160 TCR beta chains on its list as cytomegalovirus-associated.

The CDR3 has 13 residues. V was cut by 5 bases and J by 3 bases, with 11 bases left in between. Germline V CDR1 and CDR2: SNHLY, FYNNEI. The table lists this clone with a few counts. Antigen unknown. Assay used: immunoSEQ multiplex PCR; TCRdb lists only in-frame clones, some missing. The table records some 200,000 clones, about 89% of them present only once. The chain couples TRBV2 to TRBJ2-7, with D possibly TRBD1 on 5 matching bases. Material: PBMCs. The receptor's source is a man aged 30 to 45 in good health and CMV-seropositive. This CDR3 is CASSQGIYYEQYF. DNA for the CDR3: TGTGCCAGCAGTCAGGGAATTTACTACGAGCAGTACTTC.